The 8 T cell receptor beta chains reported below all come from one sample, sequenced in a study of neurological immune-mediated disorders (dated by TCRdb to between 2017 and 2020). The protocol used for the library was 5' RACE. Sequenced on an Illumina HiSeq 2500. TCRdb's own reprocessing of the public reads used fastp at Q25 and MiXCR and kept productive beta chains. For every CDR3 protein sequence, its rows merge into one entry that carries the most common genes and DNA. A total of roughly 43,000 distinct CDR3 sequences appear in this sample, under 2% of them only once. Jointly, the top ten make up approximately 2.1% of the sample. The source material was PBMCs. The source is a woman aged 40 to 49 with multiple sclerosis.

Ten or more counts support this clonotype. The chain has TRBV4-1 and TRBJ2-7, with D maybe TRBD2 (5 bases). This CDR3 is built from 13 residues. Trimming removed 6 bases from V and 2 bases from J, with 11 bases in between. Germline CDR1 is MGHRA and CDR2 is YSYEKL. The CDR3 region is CASSRDGTYEQYF. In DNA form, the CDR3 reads TGCGCCAGCAGTCGCGACGGGACCTACGAGCAGTACTTC.

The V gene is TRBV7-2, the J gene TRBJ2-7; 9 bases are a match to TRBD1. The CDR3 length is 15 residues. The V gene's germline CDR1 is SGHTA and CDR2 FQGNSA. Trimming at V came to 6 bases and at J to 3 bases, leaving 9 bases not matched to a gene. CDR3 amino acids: CASSRDRDSVYEQYF. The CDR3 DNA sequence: TGTGCCAGCAGTCGGGACAGGGACTCCGTCTACGAGCAGTACTTC.

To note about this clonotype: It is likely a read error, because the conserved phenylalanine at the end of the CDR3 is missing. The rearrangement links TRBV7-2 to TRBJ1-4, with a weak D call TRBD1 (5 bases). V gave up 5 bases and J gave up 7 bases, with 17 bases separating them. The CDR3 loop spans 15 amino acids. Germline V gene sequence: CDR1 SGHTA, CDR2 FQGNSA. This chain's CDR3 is CASSPPRVGTEKLFN. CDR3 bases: TGTGCCAGCAGCCCCCCCAGGGTTGGGACTGAAAAACTGTTTAAT.

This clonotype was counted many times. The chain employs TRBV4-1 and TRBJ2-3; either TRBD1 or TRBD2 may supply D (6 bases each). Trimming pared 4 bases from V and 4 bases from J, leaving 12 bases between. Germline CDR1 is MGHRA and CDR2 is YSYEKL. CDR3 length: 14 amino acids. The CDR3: CASSPRGPPDTQYF. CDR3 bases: TGCGCCAGCAGCCCCCGGGGGCCGCCAGATACGCAGTATTTT.

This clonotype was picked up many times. DNA for the CDR3: TGCAGTGCTAGTCCGAACACTGAAGCTTTCTTT. Residues: CSASPNTEAFF. The chain couples TRBV20-1 to TRBJ1-1; no definite D call. Germline V lookup: CDR1 DFQATT, CDR2 SNEGSKA (reference sequence). The CDR3 length is 11 residues. V shed 3 bases and J shed 1 base, with 3 bases lying between them.

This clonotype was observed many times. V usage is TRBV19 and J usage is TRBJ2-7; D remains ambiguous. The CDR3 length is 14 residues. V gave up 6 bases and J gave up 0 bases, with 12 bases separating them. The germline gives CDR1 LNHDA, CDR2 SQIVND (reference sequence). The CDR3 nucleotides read TGTGCCAGTAGCCGGGTAAGGAGCTCCTACGAGCAGTACTTC. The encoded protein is CASSRVRSSYEQYF. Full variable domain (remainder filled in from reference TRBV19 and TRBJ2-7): DGGITQSPKYLFRKEGQNVTLSCEQNLNHDAMYWYRQDPGQGLRLIYYSQIVNDFQKGDIAEGYSVSREKKESFPLTVTSAQKNPTAFYLCASSRVRSSYEQYFGPGTRLTVT.

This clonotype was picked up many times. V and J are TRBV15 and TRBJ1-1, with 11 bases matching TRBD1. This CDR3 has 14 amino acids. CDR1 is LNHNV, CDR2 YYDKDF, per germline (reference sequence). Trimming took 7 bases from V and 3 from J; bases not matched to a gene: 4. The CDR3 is CATTRDRGDTEAFF. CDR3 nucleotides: TGTGCCACCACCCGGGACAGGGGGGACACTGAAGCTTTCTTT.

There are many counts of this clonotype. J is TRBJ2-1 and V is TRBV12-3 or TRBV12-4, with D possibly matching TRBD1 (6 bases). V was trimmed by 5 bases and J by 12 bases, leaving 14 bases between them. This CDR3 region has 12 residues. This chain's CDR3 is CASSPHRDRQFF. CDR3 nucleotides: TGTGCCAGCAGTCCCCACAGGGACCGGCAGTTCTTC.